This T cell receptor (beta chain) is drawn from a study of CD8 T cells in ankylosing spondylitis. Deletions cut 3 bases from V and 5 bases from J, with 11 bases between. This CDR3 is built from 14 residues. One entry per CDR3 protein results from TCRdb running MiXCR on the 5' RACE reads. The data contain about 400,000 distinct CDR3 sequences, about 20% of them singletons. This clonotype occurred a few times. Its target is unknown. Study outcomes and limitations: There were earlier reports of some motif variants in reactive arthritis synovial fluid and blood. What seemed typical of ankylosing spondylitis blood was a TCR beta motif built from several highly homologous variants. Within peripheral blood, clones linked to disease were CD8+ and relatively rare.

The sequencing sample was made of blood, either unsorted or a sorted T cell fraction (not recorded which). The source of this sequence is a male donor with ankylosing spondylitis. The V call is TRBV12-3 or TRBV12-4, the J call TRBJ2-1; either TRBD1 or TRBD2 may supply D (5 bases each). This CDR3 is CASSFTGRNNEQFF. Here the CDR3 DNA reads TGTGCCAGCAGTTTCACGGGACGGAACAATGAGCAGTTCTTC.